This T cell receptor (beta chain) stems from a study of T cells in Graves' hyperthyroidism and ophthalmopathy. Whole-study findings and limits: For ophthalmopathy, model prediction preceded onset by a median roughly 6.2 months. Most thyroid-expanded clonotypes above 0.001 were also found in blood.

Any patient presenting with uncontrolled infection, other autoimmune disease, pregnancy or lactation was left out. Clinical symptoms, serum thyroxine and TRAb, thyroid ultrasound and orbital computed tomography together formed the diagnostic basis. Researchers amplified the TCR beta CDR3 regions from RNA transcripts. A first-round RT-PCR of the TCR CDR3 used the HTBI primer set. TCRdb ran MiXCR on the multiplex PCR reads and lists one entry per CDR3 protein. The table has about 570,000 distinct CDR3 sequences, around 46% seen once. This clonotype was detected once. What it binds is unknown. V gave up 7 bases and J gave up 6 bases, with 13 bases separating them. This CDR3 is 11 amino acids long. The germline V gene encodes CDR1 SQVTM and CDR2 ANQGSEA.

The TCR originated in an adult woman with Graves' disease, either hyperthyroidism or ophthalmopathy (not recorded which). Sequences were obtained from peripheral blood or thyroid tissue (not recorded which). The chain joins TRBV29-1 to TRBJ2-7; tentatively, D is TRBD1 (6 bases). DNA of the CDR3: TGCAGCGGTCGAGGGGGTGGCGAGCAGTACTTC. This encodes CSGRGGGEQYF.